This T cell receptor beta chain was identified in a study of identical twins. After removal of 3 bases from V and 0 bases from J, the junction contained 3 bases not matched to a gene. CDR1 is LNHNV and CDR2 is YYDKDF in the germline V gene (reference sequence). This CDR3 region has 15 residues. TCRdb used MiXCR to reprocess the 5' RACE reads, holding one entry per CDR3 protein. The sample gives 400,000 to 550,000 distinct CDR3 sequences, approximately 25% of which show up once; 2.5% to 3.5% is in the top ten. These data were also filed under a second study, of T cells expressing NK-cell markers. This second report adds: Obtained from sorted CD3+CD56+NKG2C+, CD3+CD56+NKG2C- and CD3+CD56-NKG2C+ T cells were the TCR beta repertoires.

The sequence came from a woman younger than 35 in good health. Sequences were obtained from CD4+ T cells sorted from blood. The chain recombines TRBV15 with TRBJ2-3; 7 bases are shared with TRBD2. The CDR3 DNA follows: TGTGCCACCAGCAGGCGTAGCGGGAGCACAGATACGCAGTATTTT. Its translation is CATSRRSGSTDTQYF.